This T cell receptor (beta chain) was recorded in a study of blood T cell repertoires in COVID-19. Germline V gene lookup returns CDR1 SGHAT and CDR2 FQNNGV. The CDR3 has 17 amino acids. The J segment lost 7 bases and the V segment lost 4 bases, leaving 11 bases of the junction unmatched. Source study methods: Reference gene primer amplification yielded estimated nucleated cell counts. Data came from immunoSEQ multiplex PCR; TCRdb stores just in-frame clones and leaves some out. V and J calls and clone size come straight from that table; D and trimming were deduced from the DNA. The sample consists of 130,000 or so clones, 85% to 90% of them appearing once.

The sequencing sample was made of peripheral blood. The TCR was taken from a man between 65 and 80 years old with active or convalescent COVID-19. The rearrangement uses TRBV11-2 and TRBJ2-1; 12 bases are a match to TRBD2. This chain's CDR3 is CASSSIAGTSGSNEQFF. CDR3 DNA sequence: TGTGCCAGCAGCTCCATAGCCGGGACTAGCGGGTCGAATGAGCAGTTCTTC.